These T cell receptor beta chains were read from a single sample in a study of blood T cell repertoires in COVID-19. Profiling relied on immunoSEQ multiplex PCR, and the TCRdb table lists in-frame clones only, not all of them. This table has roughly 160,000 clones, 70% to 90% appearing once. The sequenced sample consisted of peripheral blood. The receptor set was obtained from a man aged 18 to 29 with acute or convalescent COVID-19. The CDR3 runs from the conserved cysteine through the conserved F or W. Fields, in order: D gene, V gene, CDR3 protein. A D gene is named only where the DNA matches it firmly.

>TRBD2|TRBV7-7
CASSLRSSGASRTDTQYF
>TRBD1|TRBV9
CASSVGPSGGAYGYTF
>TRBD2|TRBV7-9
CASSSGLAVRTDTQYF
>TRBD1|TRBV27
CASSLRAGGSQPQHF
>.|TRBV18
CASSPRQGHTDTQYF
>.|TRBV10-1
CASSDGRVTEAFF
>.|TRBV3-1/TRBV3-2
CASSPRLAYEQYF
>.|TRBV30
CAWSVAALDRSSQPQHF
>TRBD1|TRBV18
CASSRGQSTDTQYF
>.|TRBV30
CAWSVGASTEAFF
>TRBD1|TRBV19
CASKPGTETEKLFF
>.|TRBV6-2/TRBV6-3
CASSYGTRARGYTF
>TRBD1|TRBV19
CASSPRGESSNQPQHF
>TRBD1|TRBV28
CASSTLGTGRPDTQYF
>.|TRBV15
CATSRAGNTEAFF
>TRBD1|TRBV12-3/TRBV12-4
CASSRGEREKLFF
>.|TRBV6-1
CASSEVNLGNQPQHF
>.|TRBV19
CASSSRSSGDEKLFF
>.|TRBV18
CASSPQSEKGISAFF
>.|TRBV14
CASSPGGATNEKLFF
>.|TRBV20-1
CSASIQPMNTEAFF
>TRBD1|TRBV3-1/TRBV3-2
CASSPGTVREAFF
>.|TRBV10-1
CASSDLTPAQNQPQHF
>TRBD2|TRBV30
CAWSWTSGQETQYF
>.|TRBV3-1/TRBV3-2
CASSQDYRYNSPLHF
>.|TRBV6-5
CASSSYRENTEAFF
>TRBD1|TRBV6-5
CASSYDRVRPQHF
>.|TRBV19
CASKDAGGNEKLFF
>.|TRBV5-1
CASSLELDNSPLHF
>TRBD2|TRBV7-2
CASSLMGLARYNEQFF
>TRBD1|TRBV4-1
CASSHAGQGVTEAFF
>.|TRBV30
CAWSVDTNTEAFF
>.|TRBV19
CATARTQGYF
>TRBD2|TRBV28
CASSPLARDVTDTQYF
>TRBD2|TRBV7-2
CASSLWEGGNEQFF
>.|TRBV6-6
CASSYGSDRTNQPQHF
>.|TRBV7-9
CASSLEGQGTEAFF
>.|TRBV5-1
CASSSTGQWGLNTEAFF
>.|TRBV6-1
CASSEQDTEAFF
>TRBD1|TRBV25-1
CASSEWTGGIYNSPLHF
>.|TRBV24-1
CATSESTNEVTDTQYF
>.|TRBV28
CASSFPRGGSGSPLHF
>.|TRBV6-4
CASSQQGDNSPLHF
>.|TRBV3-1/TRBV3-2
CASTQLSTGGLYGYTF
>TRBD2|TRBV5-1
CASRLAGGNEQFF
>TRBD1|TRBV4-1
CASSQAGQGFSYEQYF
>TRBD1|TRBV6-5
CASIRRTGGFQPQHF
>.|TRBV11-2
CASTMGLSEQYF
>.|TRBV27
CASSLSYLSTGELFF
>.|TRBV18
CASSRGPTGNEQFF
>.|TRBV10-2
CASSVGGRTDTQYF
>.|TRBV19
CASSLGQLPDSPLHF